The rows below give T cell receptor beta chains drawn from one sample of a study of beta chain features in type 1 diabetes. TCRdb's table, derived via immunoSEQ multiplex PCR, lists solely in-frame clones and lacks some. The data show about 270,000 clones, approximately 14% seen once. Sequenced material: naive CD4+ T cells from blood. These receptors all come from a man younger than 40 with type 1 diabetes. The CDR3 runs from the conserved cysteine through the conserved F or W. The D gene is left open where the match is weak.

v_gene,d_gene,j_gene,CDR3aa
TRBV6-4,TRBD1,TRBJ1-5,CASRQGAQQPQHF
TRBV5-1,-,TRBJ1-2,CASSATGSDYGYTF
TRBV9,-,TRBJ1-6,CASSVRPGSPLHF
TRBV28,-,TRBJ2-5,CASSGQGTEETQYF
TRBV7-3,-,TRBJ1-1,CASSSEMNTEAFF
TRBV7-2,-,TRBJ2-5,CASSPGGTKETQYF
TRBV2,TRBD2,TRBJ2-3,CASRGGAGTDTQYF
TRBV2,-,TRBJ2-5,CASTLWGAGQTQYF
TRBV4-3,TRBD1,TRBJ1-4,CASSHRATGYIANEKLFF
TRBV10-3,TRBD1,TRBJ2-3,CAQGQGGTDTQYF
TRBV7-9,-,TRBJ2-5,CASSPGTAQETQYF
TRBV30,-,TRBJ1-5,CAWSGERSQPQHF
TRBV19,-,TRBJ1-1,CASTRRGLNTEAFF
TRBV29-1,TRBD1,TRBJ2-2,CSVANAGTGATGELFF
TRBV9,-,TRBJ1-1,CASSVGGRNTEAFF
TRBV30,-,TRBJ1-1,CAWDNLRAFF
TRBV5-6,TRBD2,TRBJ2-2,CASSLAATSGRERVGELFF
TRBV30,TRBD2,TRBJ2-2,CAWSAGLAGSGELFF
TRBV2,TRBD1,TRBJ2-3,CASRPGQGADTQYF
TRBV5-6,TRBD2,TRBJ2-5,CASSLYQLAGDSQYF
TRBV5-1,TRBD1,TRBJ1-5,CASSLEGQGNQPQHF
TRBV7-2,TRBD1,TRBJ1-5,CASSGRTGIGNQPQHF
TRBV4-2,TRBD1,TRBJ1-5,CASSPGGPRQPQHF
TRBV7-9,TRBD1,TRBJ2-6,CASRAGGTGANVLTF
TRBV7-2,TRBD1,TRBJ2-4,CASSFSGTGAKNIQYF
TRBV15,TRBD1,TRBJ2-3,CATSRDEGAWQEFTDTQYF
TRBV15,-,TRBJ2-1,CATSSEFGRRGFF
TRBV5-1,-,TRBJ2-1,CASSLGGRGLNEQFF